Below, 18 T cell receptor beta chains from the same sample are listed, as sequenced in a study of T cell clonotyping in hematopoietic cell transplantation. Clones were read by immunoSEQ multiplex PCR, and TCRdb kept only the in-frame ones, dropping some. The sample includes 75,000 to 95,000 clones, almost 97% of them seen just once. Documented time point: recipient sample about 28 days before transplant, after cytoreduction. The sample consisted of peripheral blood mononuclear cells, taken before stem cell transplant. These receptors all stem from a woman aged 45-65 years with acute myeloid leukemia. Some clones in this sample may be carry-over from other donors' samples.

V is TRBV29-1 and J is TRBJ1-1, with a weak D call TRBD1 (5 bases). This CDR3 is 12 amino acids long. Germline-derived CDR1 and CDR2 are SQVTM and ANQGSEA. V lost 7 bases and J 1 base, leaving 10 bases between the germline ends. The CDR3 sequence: CSDRDGNTEAFF. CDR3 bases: TGCAGCGACCGGGACGGGAACACTGAAGCTTTCTTT.

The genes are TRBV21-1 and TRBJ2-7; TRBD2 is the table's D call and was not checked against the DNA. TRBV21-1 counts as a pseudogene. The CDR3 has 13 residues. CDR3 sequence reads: CAPIAESSYEQYF. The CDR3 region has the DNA TGTGCCCCTATTGCGGAGAGCTCCTACGAGCAGTACTTC.

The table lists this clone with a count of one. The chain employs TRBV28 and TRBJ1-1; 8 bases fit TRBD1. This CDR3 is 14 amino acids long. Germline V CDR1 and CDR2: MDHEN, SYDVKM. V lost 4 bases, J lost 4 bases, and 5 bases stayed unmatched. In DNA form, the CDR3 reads TGTGCCAGCAGTTCAGGGGGCAAGGGCACTGAAGCTTTCTTT. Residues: CASSSGGKGTEAFF.

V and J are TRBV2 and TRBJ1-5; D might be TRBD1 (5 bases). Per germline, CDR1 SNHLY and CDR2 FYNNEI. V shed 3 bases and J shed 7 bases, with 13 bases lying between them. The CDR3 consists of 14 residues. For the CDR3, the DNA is TGTGCCAGCAGTGACGGGCAGGGCCGACAGCCCCAGCATTTT. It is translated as CASSDGQGRQPQHF.

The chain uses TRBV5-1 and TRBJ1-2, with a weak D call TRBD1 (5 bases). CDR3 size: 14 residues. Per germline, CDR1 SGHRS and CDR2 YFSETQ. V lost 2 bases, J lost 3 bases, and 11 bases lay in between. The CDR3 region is CASSFTGPDYGYTF. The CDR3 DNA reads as TGCGCCAGCAGCTTTACAGGCCCGGACTATGGCTACACCTTC. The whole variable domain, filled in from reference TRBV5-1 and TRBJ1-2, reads KAGVTQTPRYLIKTRGQQVTLSCSPISGHRSVSWYQQTPGQGLQFLFEYFSETQRNKGNFPGRFSGRQFSNSRSEMNVSTLELGDSALYLCASSFTGPDYGYTFGSGTRLTVV.

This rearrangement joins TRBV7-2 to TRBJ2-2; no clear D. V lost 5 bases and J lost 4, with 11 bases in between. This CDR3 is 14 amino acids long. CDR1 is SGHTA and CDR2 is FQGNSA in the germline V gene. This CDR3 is CASSTRISTGELFF. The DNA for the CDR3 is TGTGCCAGCAGCACCAGGATTTCCACCGGGGAGCTGTTTTTT.

This chain's CDR3 is CASSLRGEGETQYF. The CDR3 region has the DNA TGTGCCAGCAGCTTACGGGGGGAAGGAGAGACCCAGTACTTC. The chain recombines TRBV13 with TRBJ2-5; TRBD2 agrees at 7 bases. V lost 2 bases to trimming and J lost 4 bases; unmatched junction nucleotides: 4. This CDR3 spans 14 amino acids. Looked up from germline, CDR1 is PRHDT and CDR2 is FYEKMQ (reference sequence).

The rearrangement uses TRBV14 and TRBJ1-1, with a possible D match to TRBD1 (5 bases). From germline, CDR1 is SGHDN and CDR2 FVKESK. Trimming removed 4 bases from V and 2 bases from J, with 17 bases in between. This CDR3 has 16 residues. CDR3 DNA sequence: TGTGCCAGCAGCCGATTGACCGGGACCGCAAACACTGAAGCTTTCTTT. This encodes CASSRLTGTANTEAFF.

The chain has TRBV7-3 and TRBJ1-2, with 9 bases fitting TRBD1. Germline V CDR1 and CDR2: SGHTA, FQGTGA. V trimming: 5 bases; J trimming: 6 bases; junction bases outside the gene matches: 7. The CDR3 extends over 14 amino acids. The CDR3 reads CASSADRGRDGYTF. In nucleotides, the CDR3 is TGTGCCAGCAGCGCCGACAGGGGGAGGGATGGCTACACCTTC.

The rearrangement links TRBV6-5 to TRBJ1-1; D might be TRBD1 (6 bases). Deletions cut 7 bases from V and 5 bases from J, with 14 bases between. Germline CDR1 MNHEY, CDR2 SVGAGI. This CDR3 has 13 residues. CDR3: CASTREGGTEAFF. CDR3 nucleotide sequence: TGTGCCAGCACGAGGGAGGGGGGGACTGAAGCTTTCTTT.

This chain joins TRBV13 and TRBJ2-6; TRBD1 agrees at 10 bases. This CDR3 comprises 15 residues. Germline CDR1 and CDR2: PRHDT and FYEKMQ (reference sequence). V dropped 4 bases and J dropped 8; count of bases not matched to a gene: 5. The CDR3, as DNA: TGTGCCAGCAGCTACGGACAGGGGGGGACCAACGTCCTGACTTTC. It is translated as CASSYGQGGTNVLTF.

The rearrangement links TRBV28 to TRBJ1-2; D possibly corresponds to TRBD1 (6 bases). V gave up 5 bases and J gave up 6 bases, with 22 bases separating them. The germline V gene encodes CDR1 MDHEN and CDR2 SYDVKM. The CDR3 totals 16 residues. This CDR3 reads CASSPHREQNVDGYTF. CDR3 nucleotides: TGTGCCAGCAGTCCCCACAGGGAGCAGAATGTGGATGGCTACACCTTC.

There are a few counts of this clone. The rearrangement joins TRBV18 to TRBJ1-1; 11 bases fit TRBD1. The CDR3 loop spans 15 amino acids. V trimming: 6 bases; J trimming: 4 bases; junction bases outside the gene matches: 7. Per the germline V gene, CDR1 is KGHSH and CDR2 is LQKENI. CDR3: CASSPWTGGVTEAFF. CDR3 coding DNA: TGTGCCAGCTCCCCCTGGACAGGGGGCGTCACTGAAGCTTTCTTT. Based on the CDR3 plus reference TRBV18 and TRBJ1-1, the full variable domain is NAGVMQNPRHLVRRRGQEARLRCSPMKGHSHVYWYRQLPEEGLKFMVYLQKENIIDESGMPKERFSAEFPKEGPSILRIQQVVRGDSAAYFCASSPWTGGVTEAFFGQGTRLTVV.

The CDR3 protein is CASSLGLAGVWEQFF. CDR3 DNA sequence: TGTGCCAGCAGCTTGGGACTAGCGGGAGTTTGGGAGCAGTTCTTC. The chain couples TRBV5-6 to TRBJ2-1; 12 positions match TRBD2. This CDR3 is built from 15 residues. The germline V gene has CDR1 SGHDT and CDR2 YYEEEE. Germline trimming cut 0 bases from V and 10 bases from J; bases unmatched to any gene: 5.

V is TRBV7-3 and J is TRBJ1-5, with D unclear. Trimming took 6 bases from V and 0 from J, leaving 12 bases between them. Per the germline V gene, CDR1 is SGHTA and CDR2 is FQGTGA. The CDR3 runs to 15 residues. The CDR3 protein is CASSPDGYSNQPQHF. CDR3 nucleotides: TGTGCCAGCAGTCCAGACGGGTATAGCAATCAGCCCCAGCATTTT.

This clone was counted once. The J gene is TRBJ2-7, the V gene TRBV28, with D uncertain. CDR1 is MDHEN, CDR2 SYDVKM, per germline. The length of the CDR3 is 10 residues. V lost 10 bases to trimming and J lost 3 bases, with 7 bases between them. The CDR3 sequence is CAIGNYEQYF. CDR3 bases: TGTGCCATTGGAAACTACGAGCAGTACTTC.

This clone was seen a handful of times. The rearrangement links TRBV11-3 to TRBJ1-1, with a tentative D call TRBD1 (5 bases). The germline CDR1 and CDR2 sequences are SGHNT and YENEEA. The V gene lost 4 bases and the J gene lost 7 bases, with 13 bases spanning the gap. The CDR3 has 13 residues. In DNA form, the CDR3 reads TGTGCCAGCAGCTCTACCAGCAGGGATGAAGCTTTCTTT. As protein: CASSSTSRDEAFF.

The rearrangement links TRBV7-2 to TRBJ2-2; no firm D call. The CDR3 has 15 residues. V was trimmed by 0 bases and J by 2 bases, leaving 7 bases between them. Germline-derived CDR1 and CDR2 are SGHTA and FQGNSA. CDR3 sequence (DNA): TGTGCCAGCAGCTTAGCCTGGCCTAACACCGGGGAGCTGTTTTTT. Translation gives CASSLAWPNTGELFF.